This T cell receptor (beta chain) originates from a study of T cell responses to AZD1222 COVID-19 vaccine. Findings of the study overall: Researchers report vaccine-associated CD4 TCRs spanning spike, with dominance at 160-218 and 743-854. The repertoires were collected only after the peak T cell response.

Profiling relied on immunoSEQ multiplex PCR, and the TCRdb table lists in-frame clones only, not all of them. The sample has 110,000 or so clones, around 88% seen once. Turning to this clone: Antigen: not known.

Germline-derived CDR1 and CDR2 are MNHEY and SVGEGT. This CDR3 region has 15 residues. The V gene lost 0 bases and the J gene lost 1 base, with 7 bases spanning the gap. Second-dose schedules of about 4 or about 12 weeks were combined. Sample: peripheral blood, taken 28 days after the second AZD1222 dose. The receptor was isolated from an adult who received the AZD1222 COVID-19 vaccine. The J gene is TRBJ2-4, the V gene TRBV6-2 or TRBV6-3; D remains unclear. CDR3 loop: CASSYSGVAKNIQYF. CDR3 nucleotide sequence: TGTGCCAGCAGTTACTCTGGGGTTGCCAAAAACATTCAGTACTTC.